These 32 T cell receptor beta chains were all obtained from the same sample, sequenced in a study of T cells in Graves' hyperthyroidism and ophthalmopathy. Regions amplified from RNA transcripts were the TCR beta CDR3 regions. The TCR CDR3 was amplified in a first-round RT-PCR using the HTBI primer set. TCRdb reanalysed the multiplex PCR reads using MiXCR and keeps one entry per CDR3 protein. The table shows some 650,000 distinct CDR3 sequences, with 16% occurring only once. Sample: blood. The origin of the receptors is a middle-aged woman with Graves' ophthalmopathy.

The genes are TRBV6-1 and TRBJ2-3; 8 bases fit TRBD2. The CDR3 consists of 17 residues. Looked up from germline, CDR1 is MNHNS and CDR2 is SASEGT. The V gene end was trimmed by 5 bases and the J gene end by 6 bases; junction bases not matched to a gene: 16. The CDR3 loop reads CASSPSTGTRGGDTQYF. CDR3 coding DNA: TGTGCCAGCAGTCCCTCAACCGGGACTCGGGGGGGGGATACGCAGTATTTT.

At least ten counts were recorded for this clonotype. This chain connects TRBV18 to TRBJ2-7; D remains unclear. V was shortened by 8 bases and J by 0 bases, with 11 bases between the two germline ends. The length of the CDR3 is 13 residues. The V gene's germline CDR1 is KGHSH and CDR2 LQKENI. CDR3 amino acids: CASSPPSSYEQYF. The CDR3 DNA is TGTGCCAGCAGCCCCCCAAGCTCCTACGAGCAGTACTTC. Drawing the rest from reference TRBV18 and TRBJ2-7, the complete variable domain is NAGVMQNPRHLVRRRGQEARLRCSPMKGHSHVYWYRQLPEEGLKFMVYLQKENIIDESGMPKERFSAEFPKEGPSILRIQQVVRGDSAAYFCASSPPSSYEQYFGPGTRLTVT.

This clonotype was seen repeatedly, ten times or more. This chain connects TRBV7-8 to TRBJ1-1; perhaps TRBD1 as D (5 bases). Germline V gene data show CDR1 as SGHVS and CDR2 as FQNEAQ. The length of the CDR3 is 15 residues. Trimming cost V 4 bases and J 1 base, with 13 bases left between them. The CDR3 loop is CASSSWGRPNTEAFF. As DNA, the CDR3 is TGTGCCAGCAGCTCCTGGGGCAGGCCGAACACTGAAGCTTTCTTT.

Comments on this clonotype: Compared with germline, one end of the junction differs, possibly owing to a read error. This sequence joins TRBV13 and TRBJ1-1; a weak D match, TRBD1 (5 bases). The CDR3 has 14 amino acids. CDR1 is PRHDT, CDR2 FYEKMQ, per germline (reference sequence). The CDR3 DNA reads TGTGCCAACAGCCCTGGAGGGGTGAACACTGAAGCTTTCTTT. It yields the protein CANSPGGVNTEAFF.

In this sample, this clonotype turned up a few times. The chain combines TRBV2 with TRBJ1-4; TRBD1 aligns across 7 bases. The CDR3 is 14 residues long. The germline V gene encodes CDR1 SNHLY and CDR2 FYNNEI. V lost 6 bases and J lost 3; bases outside the gene matches: 4. The CDR3 DNA reads TGTGCCAGCAGCCAGGGACAGTCTAATGAAAAACTGTTTTTT. It codes for CASSQGQSNEKLFF.

This chain joins TRBV20-1 and TRBJ1-5, with D possibly being TRBD1 (6 bases). V was cut by 2 bases and J by 2 bases, with 19 bases left in between. Germline V lookup: CDR1 DFQATT, CDR2 SNEGSKA (reference sequence). This CDR3 is built from 17 residues. Here the CDR3 reads CSARNPTEGGGNQPQHF. The CDR3 nucleotides read TGCAGTGCTAGAAATCCAACTGAGGGGGGGGGCAATCAGCCCCAGCATTTT.

This clonotype appeared many times. The J gene is TRBJ2-5, the V gene TRBV18, with D possibly being TRBD1 (5 bases). Germline loops: CDR1 KGHSH, CDR2 LQKENI. Trimming left V 0 bases short and J 3 bases short, with 8 bases between. The CDR3 spans 14 residues. The CDR3 is CASSPPGREETQYF. The CDR3 DNA follows: TGTGCCAGCTCACCACCGGGCAGGGAAGAGACCCAGTACTTC. Using reference TRBV18 and TRBJ2-5 for the parts outside the CDR3, the full variable domain is NAGVMQNPRHLVRRRGQEARLRCSPMKGHSHVYWYRQLPEEGLKFMVYLQKENIIDESGMPKERFSAEFPKEGPSILRIQQVVRGDSAAYFCASSPPGREETQYFGPGTRLLVL.

This clonotype was seen at least ten times. The chain couples TRBV6-1 to TRBJ2-2; D is undetermined. The CDR3 has 14 residues. Trimming took off 2 bases at V and 5 bases at J, with 9 bases between the two ends. The germline V gene encodes CDR1 MNHNS and CDR2 SASEGT. The DNA for the CDR3 is TGTGCCAGCAGTGAATTGAAGGGTACCGGGGAGCTGTTTTTT. As protein: CASSELKGTGELFF.

The chain uses TRBV28 and TRBJ1-5, with TRBD1 matching over 9 bases. Per the germline V gene, CDR1 is MDHEN and CDR2 is SYDVKM. J lost 2 bases, V lost 6 bases, and 8 bases had no gene match. The CDR3 is 16 residues long. The CDR3 bases are TGTGCCAGCAGACTAACAGGGGGCAGAGGCAATCAGCCCCAGCATTTT. Residues: CASRLTGGRGNQPQHF.

Many counts were recorded for this clonotype. This sequence joins TRBV5-5 and TRBJ2-1; D gene uncertain. The V end was cut by 4 bases, the J end by 9 bases, with 11 bases between. Germline assignment: CDR1 SGHKS and CDR2 YYEKEE (reference sequence). This CDR3 has 12 amino acids. This CDR3 is CASSQSSIEQFF. In DNA, the CDR3 is TGTGCCAGCAGCCAAAGTAGTATTGAGCAGTTCTTC.

In this sample, this clonotype turned up many times. The J gene is TRBJ2-7, the V gene TRBV20-1; D perhaps matches TRBD1 (6 bases). This CDR3 is built from 14 residues. Germline values: CDR1 DFQATT, CDR2 SNEGSKA (reference sequence). The germline V and J ends were trimmed by 4 bases and 1 base, with 14 bases remaining between them. CDR3: CSATDRAASYEQYF. CDR3 sequence (DNA): TGCAGTGCTACGGACAGAGCCGCATCCTACGAGCAGTACTTC.

In its sample, this clonotype was seen many times. V usage is TRBV6-2 or TRBV6-3 and J usage is TRBJ1-5; unclear D gene. Trimming took off 8 bases at V and 0 bases at J, with 14 bases between the two ends. In germline, CDR1 is MNHEY, CDR2 SVGEGT. This CDR3 is built from 15 residues. The CDR3 region is CASRTAQYSNQPQHF. The CDR3 region has the DNA TGTGCCAGCCGGACCGCACAATATAGCAATCAGCCCCAGCATTTT.

This rearrangement joins TRBV13 to TRBJ2-7; D not certain. V lost 3 bases to trimming and J lost 7 bases, with 13 bases between them. The CDR3 runs to 13 residues. Germline V gene lookup returns CDR1 PRHDT and CDR2 FYEKMQ (reference sequence). The CDR3 spells CASSFARSDEQYF. The DNA of the CDR3 is TGTGCCAGCAGCTTTGCCCGGTCGGATGAGCAGTACTTC.

The rearrangement links TRBV6-2 or TRBV6-3 to TRBJ1-5; D is possibly TRBD1 (5 bases). V was shortened by 6 bases and J by 4 bases, with 16 bases between the two germline ends. CDR1 MNHEY and CDR2 SVGEGT come from the germline V gene. This CDR3 spans 15 amino acids. In DNA, the CDR3 is TGTGCCAGCAGCCGACAGAGCCGGGGGAATCAGCCCCAGCATTTT. Translating it yields CASSRQSRGNQPQHF.

This chain joins TRBV29-1 and TRBJ2-4, with 7 bases lining up with TRBD2. The CDR3 extends over 13 amino acids. Germline-derived CDR1 and CDR2 are SQVTM and ANQGSEA. The V segment lost 4 bases and the J segment 9 bases; nucleotides outside the gene matches: 9. The CDR3 DNA is TGCAGCGTTGGGGGGGGGGAGAGGGGCATTCAGTACTTC. This translates into CSVGGGERGIQYF.

This clonotype was seen more than once but under ten times. Written as DNA, the CDR3 is TGTGCCAGCAGTTTCACAGGGGGCTATGGCTACACCTTC. It specifies CASSFTGGYGYTF. The chain recombines TRBV6-5 with TRBJ1-2, with 8 bases lining up with TRBD1. J lost 4 bases, V lost 4 bases, and 2 bases had no gene match. CDR1 and CDR2 from the germline V gene are MNHEY and SVGAGI. CDR3 length: 13 residues.

In its sample, this clonotype was seen many times. V gene TRBV28 combines with J gene TRBJ2-1; D gene ambiguous. Germline V gives CDR1 MDHEN, CDR2 SYDVKM. Trimming cost V 2 bases and J 4 bases, with 12 bases left between them. CDR3 length: 15 residues. The CDR3 sequence: CASSLEPRIYNEQFF. CDR3 nucleotide sequence: TGTGCCAGCAGTTTAGAGCCCAGAATTTACAATGAGCAGTTCTTC.

This clonotype was detected many times. The chain couples TRBV6-1 to TRBJ1-2; 7 bases line up with TRBD1. The CDR3 is made up of 15 amino acids. The trim removed 7 bases at V and 8 bases at J, leaving 16 bases unmatched. The germline CDR1 and CDR2 sequences are MNHNS and SASEGT. The CDR3 bases are TGTGCCAGCATAGGAGTAGCAACAGGGGAGGGCGGCTACACCTTC. This sequence encodes CASIGVATGEGGYTF.

This clonotype was counted only a few times. The CDR3 DNA follows: TGTGCCAGCAGTTCCAACAGGGGGAGTCTAAGTAGCAATCAGCCCCAGCATTTT. Its protein is CASSSNRGSLSSNQPQHF. The chain joins TRBV6-1 to TRBJ1-5; 8 positions match TRBD1. Germline CDR1 and CDR2: MNHNS and SASEGT. The CDR3 covers 18 residues. V shed 5 bases, J shed 0 bases, and the junction held 12 bases outside the gene matches.

This clonotype was counted at least ten times. J is TRBJ2-5 and V is TRBV11-1, with 12 bases identical to TRBD2. V shed 5 bases, J shed 5 bases, and the junction held 9 bases outside the gene matches. Germline CDR1 SGHAT, CDR2 FQDESV (reference sequence). This CDR3 is 16 amino acids long. The CDR3 sequence: CASSTHRLAGAETQYF. The CDR3 coding sequence is TGTGCCAGCAGCACGCACAGACTAGCGGGGGCGGAGACCCAGTACTTC.

This chain connects TRBV15 to TRBJ2-7, with 7 nucleotides matching TRBD2. This CDR3 spans 15 amino acids. With V trimmed by 3 bases and J by 3 bases, 8 bases remained unmatched. Germline V gene data show CDR1 as LNHNV and CDR2 as YYDKDF (reference sequence). CDR3 coding DNA: TGTGCCACCAGCAGTCTATTGACTAGCAGCTACGAGCAGTACTTC. Encoded protein: CATSSLLTSSYEQYF. Full variable domain (missing parts from reference TRBV15 and TRBJ2-7): DAMVIQNPRYQVTQFGKPVTLSCSQTLNHNVMYWYQQKSSQAPKLLFHYYDKDFNNEADTPDNFQSRRPNTSFCFLDIRSPGLGDTAMYLCATSSLLTSSYEQYFGPGTRLTVT.

This clonotype was observed at least ten times. The V gene is TRBV11-2, the J gene TRBJ1-2; D is unresolved. The CDR3 sequence is 15 residues long. Germline CDR1 is SGHAT and CDR2 is FQNNGV. Between the trimmed V and J ends, which lost 0 bases and 5 bases, there was a span of 13 bases. The CDR3 protein is CASSLDRLGTYGYTF. CDR3 sequence (DNA): TGTGCCAGCAGCTTAGATAGGTTGGGCACATATGGCTACACCTTC. The full variable domain, rest sourced from reference TRBV11-2 and TRBJ1-2, is EAGVAQSPRYKIIEKRQSVAFWCNPISGHATLYWYQQILGQGPKLLIQFQNNGVVDDSQLPKDRFSAERLKGVDSTLKIQPAKLEDSAVYLCASSLDRLGTYGYTFGSGTRLTVV.

Regarding this clonotype: A much larger clone is a single base away; this may be a read error. The rearrangement links TRBV2 to TRBJ1-2; D remains ambiguous. V shed 2 bases and J shed 4 bases, with 11 bases lying between them. Germline CDR1 SNHLY, CDR2 FYNNEI. This CDR3 is built from 14 residues. The CDR3 is CASSESETLYGYTF. As DNA, the CDR3 is TGTGCCAGCAGTGAAAGTGAAACACTCTATGGCTACACCTTC. The variable domain in full, completed from reference TRBV2 and TRBJ1-2, reads EPEVTQTPSHQVTQMGQEVILRCVPISNHLYFYWYRQILGQKVEFLVSFYNNEISEKSEIFDDQFSVERPDGSNFTLKIRSTKLEDSAMYFCASSESETLYGYTFGSGTRLTVV.

The rearrangement uses TRBV27 and TRBJ2-5; 11 bases line up with TRBD1. V shed 6 bases and J 7 bases; nucleotides not matched to a gene: 10. The CDR3 has 15 residues. Germline loops: CDR1 MNHEY, CDR2 SMNVEV (reference sequence). The CDR3, as DNA: TGTGCCAGCAGCCCCCGGGACAGGGGGTCGGGGACCCAGTACTTC. Residues: CASSPRDRGSGTQYF.

This clonotype has more than one count but fewer than ten. CDR3 residues: CASSTGDLTIYNEQFF. The DNA of the CDR3 is TGTGCCAGCAGTACGGGAGACTTGACAATCTACAATGAGCAGTTCTTC. The chain combines TRBV28 with TRBJ2-1; D possibly corresponds to TRBD2 (6 bases). Germline V gives CDR1 MDHEN, CDR2 SYDVKM. There are 16 residues in the CDR3. The V gene lost 5 bases and the J gene lost 3 bases, with 17 bases spanning the gap.

This clonotype appeared many times. V and J are TRBV5-8 and TRBJ2-2; D gene unclear. The V and J ends lost 0 bases and 0 bases respectively, with 6 bases between them. CDR1 and CDR2 from the germline V gene are SGHTS and YDEGEE. The CDR3 totals 15 residues. The chain's CDR3 is CASSLGLANTGELFF. CDR3 sequence (DNA): TGTGCCAGCAGCTTGGGCCTCGCGAACACCGGGGAGCTGTTTTTT.

This clonotype has a count of ten or more. This sequence joins TRBV2 and TRBJ2-1; 9 bases agree with TRBD2. This CDR3 has 13 residues. Germline V CDR1 and CDR2: SNHLY, FYNNEI. The junction had 3 bases not matched to a gene; V was cut back by 4 bases and J by 8 bases. CDR3 loop: CASSARLADEQFF. CDR3 nucleotide sequence: TGTGCCAGCAGTGCTCGACTAGCGGATGAGCAGTTCTTC.

The chain recombines TRBV29-1 with TRBJ2-5, with D unclear. The length of the CDR3 is 13 residues. The germline V gene encodes CDR1 SQVTM and CDR2 ANQGSEA. V lost 1 base and J lost 2, with 8 bases in between. CDR3 nucleotide sequence: TGCAGCGTTGAAGTCCATCGACAAGAGACCCAGTACTTC. This gives the protein CSVEVHRQETQYF.

This clonotype has at least ten counts. The chain links TRBV20-1 to TRBJ1-1, with a possible D match to TRBD1 (6 bases). The length of the CDR3 is 12 residues. Germline CDR1 and CDR2: DFQATT and SNEGSKA (reference sequence). Trimming shortened V by 7 bases and J by 4 bases, and 13 bases separated the two germline ends. The CDR3 protein is CSVGGRSTEAFF. The CDR3 DNA is TGCAGTGTCGGGGGCCGTAGCACTGAAGCTTTCTTT.

In its sample, this clonotype was seen a few times. The chain combines TRBV20-1 with TRBJ2-3; D is uncertain. With 3 bases removed from V and 8 bases from J, the gap between germline ends came to 9 bases. Germline V gives CDR1 DFQATT, CDR2 SNEGSKA (reference sequence). The CDR3 length is 11 residues. The CDR3 loop reads CSASPLGTQYF. DNA of the CDR3: TGCAGTGCTAGTCCTTTAGGTACGCAGTATTTT.

This clonotype was counted many times. This sequence joins TRBV5-5 and TRBJ2-1; 11 nucleotides match TRBD2. This CDR3 is built from 16 residues. V lost 0 bases, J lost 9 bases, and 8 bases stayed unmatched. Germline CDR1 and CDR2: SGHKS and YYEKEE (reference sequence). The DNA of the CDR3 is TGTGCCAGCAGCTTGGGAGGGGCTAGCGGGAGGATTGAGCAGTTCTTC. Residues: CASSLGGASGRIEQFF.

This clonotype was counted a few times. The CDR3, as DNA: TGTGCCAGCAGCAAAGCGGGGGGCCGGGTAGATACGCAGTATTTT. Encoded protein: CASSKAGGRVDTQYF. The genes are TRBV7-3 and TRBJ2-3; 9 positions match TRBD2. V lost 5 bases to trimming and J lost 5 bases; unmatched junction nucleotides: 8. Germline V gene data show CDR1 as SGHTA and CDR2 as FQGTGA. CDR3 length equals 15 residues.